One and the same sample provided the 31 T cell receptor beta chains below, sequenced in a study of cytomegalovirus exposure and HLA in healthy donors. Only in-frame clones appear in the TCRdb table, and some are missing; sequencing was by immunoSEQ multiplex PCR. The data hold roughly 75,000 clones, with about 85% observed a single time. Sample: PBMCs. These receptors were taken from a man aged 25-45 years in good health and CMV-seronegative.

This sequence joins TRBV29-1 and TRBJ1-1; a weak D match, TRBD1 (6 bases). The CDR3 loop spans 14 amino acids. Trimming left V 4 bases short and J 6 bases short, with 18 bases between. Germline CDR1 and CDR2: SQVTM and ANQGSEA. CDR3 region: CSVGTGGLVSEAFF. Here the CDR3 DNA reads TGCAGCGTTGGTACCGGGGGGCTGGTGTCTGAAGCTTTCTTT. The whole variable domain, remainder taken from reference TRBV29-1 and TRBJ1-1, is SAVISQKPSRDICQRGTSLTIQCQVDSQVTMMFWYRQQPGQSLTLIATANQGSEATYESGFVIDKFPISRPNLTFSTLTVSNMSPEDSSIYLCSVGTGGLVSEAFFGQGTRLTVV.

V gene TRBV4-3 combines with J gene TRBJ2-3; D may be TRBD2 (6 bases). The V and J ends lost 0 bases and 2 bases respectively, with 15 bases between them. CDR1 LGHNA and CDR2 YSLEER come from the germline V gene. The CDR3 is 17 amino acids. In nucleotides, the CDR3 is TGCGCCAGCAGCCAAGAGGGGTCGGGAGTTTCCACAGATACGCAGTATTTT. Translating it yields CASSQEGSGVSTDTQYF.

Points on this clone: Its ends do not fully match the called genes, so a read error is possible. The rearrangement joins TRBV7-3 to TRBJ1-3; 8 nucleotides match TRBD1. The germline CDR1 and CDR2 sequences are SGHTA and FQGTGA. The CDR3 has 15 residues. This CDR3 is CASSLTGGSGNTIYF. CDR3 in DNA: TGTGCCAGCAGCCTAACAGGGGGCTCTGGAAACACCATATATTTT.

This clone appeared a single time. V usage is TRBV7-9 and J usage is TRBJ2-5; D ambiguous. Germline V lookup: CDR1 SEHNR, CDR2 FQNEAQ (reference sequence). There are 13 residues in the CDR3. The germline V and J ends were trimmed by 3 bases and 3 bases, with 8 bases remaining between them. The CDR3 nucleotides are TGTGCCAGCAGCTTCTACGGAGAAGAGACCCAGTACTTC. Protein: CASSFYGEETQYF.

The chain recombines TRBV9 with TRBJ1-5; D possibly corresponds to TRBD1 (5 bases). V lost 0 bases and J 3 bases, leaving 10 bases between the germline ends. Germline V gives CDR1 SGDLS, CDR2 YYNGEE. The CDR3 length is 15 residues. CDR3 bases: TGTGCCAGCAGCGTAGAAGGGGATTCCAATCAGCCCCAGCATTTT. Amino acids: CASSVEGDSNQPQHF.

The V gene is TRBV30, the J gene TRBJ1-2; D is possibly TRBD1 (5 bases). In germline, CDR1 is GTSNPN, CDR2 SVGIG (reference sequence). The CDR3 spans 14 residues. The V end lost 3 bases, the J end lost 2 bases, and 13 bases lay between the germline ends. The CDR3 sequence is CAWRATGLNYGYTF. In DNA form, the CDR3 reads TGTGCCTGGAGGGCAACGGGACTGAACTATGGCTACACCTTC.

This rearrangement joins TRBV7-9 to TRBJ1-5; D is possibly TRBD1 (6 bases). CDR1 is SEHNR and CDR2 is FQNEAQ in the germline V gene (reference sequence). The CDR3 sequence is 15 residues long. V was pared by 5 bases and J by 5 bases, with 16 bases between. The DNA for the CDR3 is TGTGCCAGCAGCCCGACGATAGCAGGGGATCAGCCCCAGCATTTT. Translating gives CASSPTIAGDQPQHF.

This clone has more than one count but fewer than ten. CDR3 sequence (DNA): TGCGCCAGCAGCTTGATGCAAGGAACAGGTTCGGGCGAGCAGTACTTC. Translating gives CASSLMQGTGSGEQYF. The rearrangement uses TRBV5-1 and TRBJ2-7; perhaps TRBD1 as D (5 bases). The CDR3 has 16 amino acids. V was cut by 1 base and J by 6 bases, with 20 bases left in between. CDR1 is SGHRS and CDR2 is YFSETQ in the germline V gene. Full variable domain (missing parts from reference TRBV5-1 and TRBJ2-7): KAGVTQTPRYLIKTRGQQVTLSCSPISGHRSVSWYQQTPGQGLQFLFEYFSETQRNKGNFPGRFSGRQFSNSRSEMNVSTLELGDSALYLCASSLMQGTGSGEQYFGPGTRLTVT.

As DNA, the CDR3 is TGCGCCAGCAGCGATTCGGGGTCGCGAAACACCATATATTTT. Translated: CASSDSGSRNTIYF. The gene calls are TRBV5-1 and TRBJ1-3; no reliable D call. Germline V gives CDR1 SGHRS, CDR2 YFSETQ. V lost 4 bases, J lost 5 bases, and 13 bases lay in between. The CDR3 has 14 residues.

The CDR3 sequence: CASSITRGREKLFF. In DNA, the CDR3 is TGTGCCAGTAGTATCACCAGGGGAAGAGAAAAACTGTTTTTT. V is TRBV19 and J is TRBJ1-4; maybe TRBD1 (6 bases). This CDR3 is built from 14 residues. CDR1 LNHDA and CDR2 SQIVND come from the germline V gene (reference sequence). The germline V and J ends were trimmed by 3 bases and 8 bases, with 13 bases remaining between them.

The V call is TRBV7-2, the J call TRBJ2-5; 8 nucleotides agree with TRBD1. Per germline, CDR1 SGHTA and CDR2 FQGNSA. This CDR3 is built from 15 residues. V shed 5 bases, J shed 1 base, and the junction held 6 bases outside the gene matches. The CDR3 spells CASSLWTGLQETQYF. The CDR3 bases are TGTGCCAGCAGCCTGTGGACAGGGCTCCAAGAGACCCAGTACTTC.

V and J are TRBV18 and TRBJ1-3; the match to TRBD1 covers 9 bases. In germline, CDR1 is KGHSH, CDR2 LQKENI. The CDR3 runs to 17 residues. V was clipped by 3 bases and J by 3 bases; unmatched bases: 9. The DNA for the CDR3 is TGTGCCAGCTCACCTGCCGGGACAGGGAATGGTGGAAACACCATATATTTT. This gives the protein CASSPAGTGNGGNTIYF.

The chain couples TRBV6-1 to TRBJ1-2; D is perhaps TRBD1 (6 bases). In germline, CDR1 is MNHNS, CDR2 SASEGT. The V and J ends lost 4 bases and 4 bases respectively, with 31 bases between them. The CDR3 runs to 20 residues. CDR3 residues: CASSATGLIKDRQRGYGYTF. DNA of the CDR3: TGTGCCAGCAGTGCCACCGGGCTGATAAAGGACAGACAACGTGGCTATGGCTACACCTTC.

V gene TRBV12-5 combines with J gene TRBJ1-3; D uncertain. CDR1 and CDR2 from the germline V gene are LGHNT and FRNRAP. The CDR3 runs to 16 residues. Deletions cut 1 base from V and 2 bases from J, with 12 bases between. For the CDR3, the DNA is TGTGCTAGTGGTTTGGGGACGTCGGGAGCTGGAAACACCATATATTTT. It is translated as CASGLGTSGAGNTIYF.

V and J are TRBV9 and TRBJ2-2, with D unresolved. The V gene lost 4 bases and the J gene lost 1 base, with 17 bases spanning the gap. Germline lookup yields CDR1 SGDLS and CDR2 YYNGEE. The CDR3 sequence is 17 residues long. In DNA, the CDR3 is TGTGCCAGCAGCCCACGAGTAGGTCTAGAGAACACCGGGGAGCTGTTTTTT. It specifies CASSPRVGLENTGELFF. Based on the CDR3 plus reference TRBV9 and TRBJ2-2, the full variable domain is DSGVTQTPKHLITATGQRVTLRCSPRSGDLSVYWYQQSLDQGLQFLIQYYNGEERAKGNILERFSAQQFPDLHSELNLSSLELGDSALYFCASSPRVGLENTGELFFGEGSRLTVL.

This chain joins TRBV14 and TRBJ2-7; 10 bases are a match to TRBD1. This CDR3 region has 16 residues. The V and J ends lost 1 base and 4 bases, in that order; junction bases with no gene match: 7. Germline loops: CDR1 SGHDN, CDR2 FVKESK. For the CDR3, the DNA is TGTGCCAGCAGCCAAGTCGGGACAGGGGATCCTTACGAGCAGTACTTC. Protein product: CASSQVGTGDPYEQYF.

This chain uses TRBV6-5 with TRBJ1-1, with D possibly matching TRBD1 (5 bases). The V gene lost 0 bases and the J gene lost 0 bases, with 8 bases spanning the gap. Germline CDR1 MNHEY, CDR2 SVGAGI. This CDR3 comprises 15 residues. Written as DNA, the CDR3 is TGTGCCAGCAGTTACTCGGCAGGGATGAACACTGAAGCTTTCTTT. Encoded protein: CASSYSAGMNTEAFF.

This clone was detected only a few times. The chain couples TRBV4-2 to TRBJ2-1, with D tentatively TRBD1 (5 bases). Germline loops: CDR1 LGHNA, CDR2 YNFKEQ. V gave up 1 base and J gave up 0 bases, with 7 bases separating them. CDR3 length: 15 residues. CDR3 nucleotides: TGTGCCAGCAGCCAAGCTGACAGCTCCTACAATGAGCAGTTCTTC. Encoded protein: CASSQADSSYNEQFF.

This clone came up many times. CDR3 sequence: CASSYATGWNDQPQHF. CDR3 DNA sequence: TGTGCCAGCAGTTACGCGACAGGGTGGAATGATCAGCCCCAGCATTTT. The chain carries TRBV6-6 and TRBJ1-5; 7 nucleotides line up with TRBD1. The germline gives CDR1 MNHNY, CDR2 SVGAGI (reference sequence). This CDR3 contains 16 residues. Trimming took 2 bases from V and 5 from J; bases not matched to a gene: 9.

V and J are TRBV7-9 and TRBJ1-6; TRBD1 might be the D (6 bases). CDR3 size: 14 residues. Deletions cut 6 bases from V and 5 bases from J, with 11 bases between. CDR1 and CDR2 from the germline V gene are SEHNR and FQNEAQ (reference sequence). CDR3: CASSQDSDNSPLHF. The CDR3 DNA reads as TGTGCCAGCAGTCAGGACAGTGATAATTCACCCCTCCACTTT.

Remarks on this clone: One end of the junction fails to match germline, which may point to a read error. V and J are TRBV7-3 and TRBJ2-5, with 7 bases identical to TRBD2. Germline CDR1 and CDR2: SGHTA and FQGTGA. The CDR3 extends over 15 amino acids. As DNA, the CDR3 is TGTGCCAGCAGCCTAACCGGGACTATCGGAGAGACCCAGTACTTC. Residues: CASSLTGTIGETQYF.

The chain combines TRBV6-5 with TRBJ1-5; possibly TRBD1 for D (6 bases). Germline lookup yields CDR1 MNHEY and CDR2 SVGAGI. Deletions cut 6 bases from V and 4 bases from J, with 10 bases between. The CDR3 sequence is 13 residues long. In DNA form, the CDR3 reads TGTGCCAGCAGCCGGACAGTAAATCAGCCCCAGCATTTT. It specifies CASSRTVNQPQHF.

V is TRBV30 and J is TRBJ1-1, with D possibly TRBD1 on 5 matching bases. V lost 3 bases and J 0 bases, leaving 5 bases between the germline ends. This CDR3 spans 12 amino acids. In germline, CDR1 is GTSNPN, CDR2 SVGIG (reference sequence). CDR3 amino acids: CAWSRVNTEAFF. CDR3 nucleotides: TGTGCCTGGAGCAGGGTGAACACTGAAGCTTTCTTT.

CDR3 sequence (DNA): TGCGCCAGCAGCTCGGACAGTAACGAGCAGTACTTC. Its protein product is CASSSDSNEQYF. J is TRBJ2-7 and V is TRBV5-1; D perhaps matches TRBD1 (6 bases). Trimming cost V 3 bases and J 5 bases, with 9 bases left between them. The germline gives CDR1 SGHRS, CDR2 YFSETQ. The CDR3 contains 12 residues.

This clone appeared once. This chain links TRBV5-4 with TRBJ1-3; 7 bases line up with TRBD1. With 0 bases clipped from V and 3 bases from J, the junction kept 6 bases outside the gene matches. From germline, CDR1 is SGHNT and CDR2 YYREEE (reference sequence). The CDR3 is 16 residues long. CDR3 DNA: TGTGCCAGCAGCTTGGACCCGAACAGGGGTGGAAACACCATATATTTT. As protein: CASSLDPNRGGNTIYF.

The chain carries TRBV5-8 and TRBJ1-4; TRBD1 is a possible D gene (6 bases). The germline V and J ends were trimmed by 1 base and 8 bases, with 15 bases remaining between them. This CDR3 is built from 15 residues. Germline loops: CDR1 SGHTS, CDR2 YDEGEE. The DNA of the CDR3 is TGTGCCAGCAGCTTGACGGGGGGGCTTGGGGAAAAACTGTTTTTT. Residues: CASSLTGGLGEKLFF.

This chain links TRBV2 with TRBJ1-2; TRBD1 agrees at 7 bases. The trim removed 4 bases at V and 8 bases at J, leaving 7 bases unmatched. The CDR3 consists of 13 residues. The germline V gene has CDR1 SNHLY and CDR2 FYNNEI. The CDR3 spells CASSAGTERGYTF. The CDR3 nucleotides are TGTGCCAGCAGTGCCGGGACAGAGCGCGGCTACACCTTC.

The genes are TRBV6-5 and TRBJ2-2; 7 bases match TRBD1. V was pared by 4 bases and J by 4 bases, with 3 bases of the junction left unmatched. Germline assignment: CDR1 MNHEY and CDR2 SVGAGI. The CDR3 contains 14 residues. The CDR3, as DNA: TGTGCCAGCAGTTTCAGACAGGGCACCGGGGAGCTGTTTTTT. Its translation: CASSFRQGTGELFF.

J is TRBJ2-5 and V is TRBV19, with 11 nucleotides matching TRBD2. Losses at the gene ends were 4 bases for V and 4 bases for J; bases not matched to a gene: 14. The CDR3 loop spans 18 amino acids. Germline-derived CDR1 and CDR2 are LNHDA and SQIVND (reference sequence). The CDR3 sequence is CASSTSSNTSGRSETQYF. DNA for the CDR3: TGTGCCAGTAGTACCTCCTCCAACACTAGCGGGAGATCAGAGACCCAGTACTTC.

This clone was seen only once. The chain couples TRBV9 to TRBJ2-4, with 10 nucleotides matching TRBD1. The CDR3 extends over 14 amino acids. The junction had 5 bases not matched to a gene; V was cut back by 4 bases and J by 7 bases. Germline V CDR1 and CDR2: SGDLS, YYNGEE. The CDR3 here is CASSLGGQGNIQYF. CDR3 in DNA: TGTGCCAGCAGCTTAGGGGGACAGGGGAACATTCAGTACTTC.

This chain connects TRBV5-1 to TRBJ1-3; D ambiguous. CDR3 size: 14 residues. Germline CDR1 reads SGHRS; CDR2 reads YFSETQ. V gave up 5 bases and J gave up 0 bases, with 9 bases separating them. The CDR3 coding sequence is TGCGCCAGCAGTCAGGTTCTCTCTGGAAACACCATATATTTT. Translated: CASSQVLSGNTIYF.